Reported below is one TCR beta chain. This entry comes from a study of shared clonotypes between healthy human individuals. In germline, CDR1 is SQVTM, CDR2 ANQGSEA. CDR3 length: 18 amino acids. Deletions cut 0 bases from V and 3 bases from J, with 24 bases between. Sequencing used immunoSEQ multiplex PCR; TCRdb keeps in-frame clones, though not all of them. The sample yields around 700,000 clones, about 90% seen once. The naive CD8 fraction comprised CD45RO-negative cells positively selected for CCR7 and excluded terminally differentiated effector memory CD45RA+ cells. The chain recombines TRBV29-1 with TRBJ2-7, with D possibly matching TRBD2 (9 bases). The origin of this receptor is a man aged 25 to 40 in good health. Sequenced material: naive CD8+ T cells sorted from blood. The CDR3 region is CSVEDPTGEGLASYEQYF. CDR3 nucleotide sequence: TGCAGCGTTGAAGATCCGACAGGGGAAGGACTAGCGAGCTACGAGCAGTACTTC.